This paragraph reports one T cell receptor (beta chain). This sample was taken from a study of shared clonotypes between healthy human individuals. Naive CD8 cells comprised CD45RO-negative, CCR7-positively selected cells, excluding terminally differentiated effector memory CD45RA+ cells. As handled by the study authors: ImmunoSEQ junction-only sequences lacked quality scores, so their filtering differed. Repertoires were generated with immunoSEQ multiplex PCR, while TCRdb's copy carries only in-frame clones and drops some. The V and J calls and clone size come from that table; D and trimming were worked out from the DNA. Here the sample spans some 2.1 million clones, approximately 92% being singletons. The TCR originated in a man in his late teens or twenties in good health. Some clones in this sample may be carry-over from other donors' samples. Sequencing was performed on naive CD8+ T cells from PBMCs.

CDR3 in DNA: TGTGCCAGTAGTATATTCGCAGCGGGAGGATACGAGCAGTACTTC. Encoded protein: CASSIFAAGGYEQYF. V usage is TRBV19 and J usage is TRBJ2-7, with 9 bases identical to TRBD2. The CDR3 contains 15 residues. Unmatched junction bases numbered 6, after V lost 2 bases and J lost 4 bases. Germline assignment: CDR1 LNHDA and CDR2 SQIVND (reference sequence).